The 32 T cell receptor beta chains listed next were all sequenced from one sample in a study of cytomegalovirus exposure and HLA in healthy donors. Both 60 Vbeta primers and 13 Jbeta primers went into the PCR. The data were produced by immunoSEQ multiplex PCR, yet TCRdb's version contains in-frame clones alone and is incomplete. There are 150,000 to 250,000 clones in the sample, with around 0.7% held by the top ten. Source material: PBMCs. All receptors derive from a boy between 10 and 17 years old in good health and CMV-seronegative.

J is TRBJ2-7 and V is TRBV4-1, with 9 bases lining up with TRBD2. The V segment lost 0 bases and the J segment 6 bases; nucleotides outside the gene matches: 9. CDR1 and CDR2 (germline): MGHRA, YSYEKL. The CDR3 consists of 16 residues. The CDR3 DNA reads as TGCGCCAGCAGCCAAGATCGGGGAGCGGGGGGTGTCGAGCAGTACTTC. This sequence encodes CASSQDRGAGGVEQYF.

The chain uses TRBV28 and TRBJ2-7; 11 bases match TRBD2. The V segment lost 7 bases and the J segment 3 bases; nucleotides outside the gene matches: 5. The germline V gene encodes CDR1 MDHEN and CDR2 SYDVKM. The CDR3 has 14 amino acids. The CDR3 DNA reads as TGTGCCAGCATTATGACTAGCGGGGACTACGAGCAGTACTTC. Its translation is CASIMTSGDYEQYF.

This sequence joins TRBV4-3 and TRBJ1-1, with D maybe TRBD1 (6 bases). The CDR3 has 15 amino acids. From germline, CDR1 is LGHNA and CDR2 YSLEER. The V gene lost 0 bases and the J gene lost 5 bases, with 13 bases spanning the gap. This CDR3 is CASSQDAGARTEAFF. In nucleotides, the CDR3 is TGCGCCAGCAGCCAAGATGCGGGGGCGCGGACTGAAGCTTTCTTT.

The V gene is TRBV19, the J gene TRBJ1-1, with a possible D match to TRBD1 (5 bases). The CDR3 sequence is 13 residues long. Between the trimmed V and J ends, which lost 5 bases and 1 base, there was a span of 8 bases. CDR1 is LNHDA and CDR2 is SQIVND in the germline V gene (reference sequence). The CDR3 bases are TGTGCCAGTAGTCAGGGTGAGAACACTGAAGCTTTCTTT. Amino acid sequence: CASSQGENTEAFF.

The chain has TRBV5-6 and TRBJ1-6, with D tentatively TRBD1 (5 bases). CDR3 length: 15 amino acids. The V and J ends lost 0 bases and 6 bases respectively, with 10 bases between them. Germline CDR1 and CDR2: SGHDT and YYEEEE. The CDR3 region is CASSLGGFVNSPLHF. Here the CDR3 DNA reads TGTGCCAGCAGCTTGGGGGGCTTTGTTAATTCACCCCTCCACTTT.

J is TRBJ2-1 and V is TRBV13, with D possibly being TRBD2 (6 bases). Deletions cut 5 bases from V and 0 bases from J, with 8 bases between. There are 14 residues in the CDR3. In germline, CDR1 is PRHDT, CDR2 FYEKMQ (reference sequence). The CDR3 reads CASSPGSSYNEQFF. The CDR3 DNA reads as TGTGCCAGCAGCCCCGGGAGCTCCTACAATGAGCAGTTCTTC.

The rearrangement joins TRBV2 to TRBJ1-5; no definite D call. The germline gives CDR1 SNHLY, CDR2 FYNNEI. The CDR3 is made up of 12 amino acids. V gave up 6 bases and J gave up 6 bases, with 9 bases separating them. The CDR3, as DNA: TGTGCCAGCAGGAGGGCGGCTCAGCCCCAGCATTTT. This sequence encodes CASRRAAQPQHF.

The chain joins TRBV19 to TRBJ2-1; a possible D gene is TRBD2 (7 bases). With 2 bases removed from V and 8 bases from J, the gap between germline ends came to 16 bases. Germline V gene data show CDR1 as LNHDA and CDR2 as SQIVND (reference sequence). The CDR3 is 15 residues long. CDR3: CASSILAGAPYEQFF. CDR3 bases: TGTGCCAGTAGTATATTGGCGGGGGCCCCTTATGAGCAGTTCTTC.

The V and J genes are TRBV2 and TRBJ1-1, with D uncertain. Germline values: CDR1 SNHLY, CDR2 FYNNEI. V was pared by 10 bases and J by 2 bases, with 8 bases between. CDR3 length equals 11 residues. CDR3 protein: CATRQNTEAFF. The CDR3 nucleotides read TGTGCCACAAGACAAAACACTGAAGCTTTCTTT.

This sequence joins TRBV11-2 and TRBJ1-6; TRBD1 matches 8 bases. In germline, CDR1 is SGHAT, CDR2 FQNNGV. V shed 5 bases and J 7 bases; nucleotides not matched to a gene: 16. The CDR3 runs to 18 residues. The chain's CDR3 is CASSQRTGYNLGNSPLHF. The DNA for the CDR3 is TGTGCCAGCAGCCAGCGGACAGGGTATAATCTAGGAAATTCACCCCTCCACTTT.

CDR3 region: CASSLGGQGGETQYF. CDR3 in DNA: TGTGCCAGCAGCTTAGGGGGACAGGGGGGAGAGACCCAGTACTTC. This chain uses TRBV7-3 with TRBJ2-5; 11 bases fit TRBD1. Germline V gene sequence: CDR1 SGHTA, CDR2 FQGTGA. The V segment lost 2 bases and the J segment 4 bases; nucleotides outside the gene matches: 3. The CDR3 contains 15 residues.

V usage is TRBV19 and J usage is TRBJ1-4; D gene unclear. Germline V lookup: CDR1 LNHDA, CDR2 SQIVND (reference sequence). The CDR3 is 17 amino acids. Trimming took 2 bases from V and 4 from J, leaving 17 bases between them. CDR3 in DNA: TGTGCCAGTAGTATAAGTTGGGTCCAGGCCTTTAATGAAAAACTGTTTTTT. Amino acids: CASSISWVQAFNEKLFF. The complete variable domain, with remaining parts taken from reference TRBV19 and TRBJ1-4, reads DGGITQSPKYLFRKEGQNVTLSCEQNLNHDAMYWYRQDPGQGLRLIYYSQIVNDFQKGDIAEGYSVSREKKESFPLTVTSAQKNPTAFYLCASSISWVQAFNEKLFFGSGTQLSVL.

DNA of the CDR3: TGTGCCAGCAGCAAATCAGGGGCAGCTAGCACAGATACGCAGTATTTT. It translates to CASSKSGAASTDTQYF. This chain joins TRBV7-8 and TRBJ2-3; possible D gene TRBD1, 6 bases. The CDR3 contains 16 residues. Germline V gene lookup returns CDR1 SGHVS and CDR2 FQNEAQ. Trimming shortened V by 5 bases and J by 0 bases, and 15 bases separated the two germline ends.

Here the CDR3 reads CASSLTSGGPEEQFF. CDR3 nucleotide sequence: TGTGCCAGCAGTCTGACTAGCGGGGGGCCGGAGGAGCAGTTCTTC. This sequence joins TRBV28 and TRBJ2-1, with 13 bases lining up with TRBD2. Germline V lookup: CDR1 MDHEN, CDR2 SYDVKM. This CDR3 is built from 15 residues. The ends lost 5 bases at V and 10 bases at J; junction bases unmatched: 8. Full variable domain (outside the CDR3, taken from reference TRBV28 and TRBJ2-1): DVKVTQSSRYLVKRTGEKVFLECVQDMDHENMFWYRQDPGLGLRLIYFSYDVKMKEKGDIPEGYSVSREKKERFSLILESASTNQTSMYLCASSLTSGGPEEQFFGPGTRLTVL.

About this clone: Other DNA sequences in the sample encode the same CDR3. V and J are TRBV15 and TRBJ2-1; 11 nucleotides match TRBD2. CDR3 length: 15 residues. The germline V gene encodes CDR1 LNHNV and CDR2 YYDKDF (reference sequence). V gave up 4 bases and J gave up 6 bases; unmatched junction bases: 5. In DNA form, the CDR3 reads TGTGCCACCAGCAAAGTTAGCGGGGGGGCCAATGAGCAGTTCTTC. This translates into CATSKVSGGANEQFF.

The CDR3: CAWTIGQGVEAFF. The CDR3 bases are TGTGCCTGGACGATCGGACAGGGGGTTGAAGCTTTCTTT. The rearrangement uses TRBV30 and TRBJ1-1; 10 bases match TRBD1. V shed 4 bases and J 7 bases; nucleotides not matched to a gene: 6. The CDR3 is 13 residues long. Germline CDR1 reads GTSNPN; CDR2 reads SVGIG (reference sequence).

CDR3: CASSSRQGENTEAFF. The CDR3 nucleotides read TGCGCCAGCAGCTCCAGACAGGGGGAGAACACTGAAGCTTTCTTT. The gene calls are TRBV5-1 and TRBJ1-1; TRBD1 matches at 9 bases. CDR1 is SGHRS and CDR2 is YFSETQ in the germline V gene. Unmatched junction bases numbered 4, after V lost 3 bases and J lost 1 base. CDR3 length: 15 residues.

In DNA form, the CDR3 reads TGCGCCAGCTCGGAAAAGGCGGGGTTGAACACTGAAGCTTTCTTT. This translates into CASSEKAGLNTEAFF. The chain employs TRBV5-1 and TRBJ1-1, with D uncertain. Germline CDR1 and CDR2: SGHRS and YFSETQ. The CDR3 extends over 15 amino acids. V was cut by 7 bases and J by 0 bases, with 16 bases left in between.

V usage is TRBV4-1 and J usage is TRBJ1-5, with D maybe TRBD1 (5 bases). The ends were cut back, 1 base at V and 0 bases at J, with 16 bases in the middle. The germline CDR1 and CDR2 sequences are MGHRA and YSYEKL. This CDR3 contains 18 residues. The CDR3 sequence: CASSQATFRVYSNQPQHF. The CDR3, as DNA: TGCGCCAGCAGCCAAGCGACCTTCAGGGTGTATAGCAATCAGCCCCAGCATTTT.

The chain has TRBV10-3 and TRBJ2-1, with D maybe TRBD1 (6 bases). Germline V gene sequence: CDR1 ENHRY, CDR2 SYGVKD. This CDR3 region has 15 residues. V gave up 2 bases and J gave up 5 bases, with 13 bases separating them. The CDR3 DNA is TGTGCCATCAGTGAGCTAGACAGGCCTAACAATGAGCAGTTCTTC. Its translation is CAISELDRPNNEQFF.

The chain recombines TRBV29-1 with TRBJ1-2; TRBD1 matches at 12 bases. CDR1 and CDR2 (germline): SQVTM, ANQGSEA. Trimming took 7 bases from V and 3 from J; bases not matched to a gene: 3. The CDR3 contains 13 residues. The CDR3 nucleotides read TGCAGCGCCGGGACAGGGGGCGACTATGGCTACACCTTC. It specifies CSAGTGGDYGYTF.

The rearrangement joins TRBV28 to TRBJ1-1, with 8 bases that match TRBD1. Germline-derived CDR1 and CDR2 are MDHEN and SYDVKM. V lost 4 bases, J lost 7 bases, and 14 bases stayed unmatched. The CDR3 length is 16 residues. The CDR3 spells CASSSPAPGQEIEAFF. The CDR3 DNA reads TGTGCCAGCAGTTCACCCGCACCGGGACAGGAGATTGAAGCTTTCTTT.

The chain links TRBV28 to TRBJ1-5; TRBD1 aligns across 7 bases. The germline CDR1 and CDR2 sequences are MDHEN and SYDVKM. The CDR3 is 14 residues long. J lost 3 bases, V lost 7 bases, and 6 bases had no gene match. CDR3 nucleotides: TGTGCCAGCAAATCGGGACAGTTCAATCAGCCCCAGCATTTT. Translation: CASKSGQFNQPQHF.

This chain joins TRBV15 and TRBJ1-1; TRBD1 might be the D (5 bases). The ends were cut back, 3 bases at V and 1 base at J, with 15 bases in the middle. The length of the CDR3 is 16 residues. Germline CDR1 is LNHNV and CDR2 is YYDKDF (reference sequence). CDR3 sequence reads: CATSRGDYGRNTEAFF. The CDR3, as DNA: TGTGCCACCAGCAGGGGGGACTACGGGAGGAACACTGAAGCTTTCTTT.

J is TRBJ1-4 and V is TRBV5-6; possible D gene TRBD1, 5 bases. Trimming left V 4 bases short and J 0 bases short, with 13 bases between. Germline V gene lookup returns CDR1 SGHDT and CDR2 YYEEEE. The CDR3 spans 16 residues. For the CDR3, the DNA is TGTGCCAGCAGCCGCGATATCAGGGCAACTAATGAAAAACTGTTTTTT. Translated: CASSRDIRATNEKLFF. The full variable domain, in which reference TRBV5-6 and TRBJ1-4 provide the parts outside the CDR3, is DAGVTQSPTHLIKTRGQQVTLRCSPKSGHDTVSWYQQALGQGPQFIFQYYEEEERQRGNFPDRFSGHQFPNYSSELNVNALLLGDSALYLCASSRDIRATNEKLFFGSGTQLSVL.

V and J are TRBV5-5 and TRBJ1-2; 8 nucleotides agree with TRBD1. V was clipped by 0 bases and J by 5 bases; unmatched bases: 12. The CDR3 consists of 17 residues. Germline CDR1 is SGHKS and CDR2 is YYEKEE (reference sequence). This CDR3 reads CASSLAPGQAEFYGYTF. CDR3 sequence (DNA): TGTGCCAGCAGCTTGGCCCCGGGACAGGCCGAATTTTATGGCTACACCTTC.

V and J are TRBV30 and TRBJ1-1; tentative D call: TRBD1 (6 bases). The CDR3 is 14 residues long. The ends were cut back, 0 bases at V and 4 bases at J, with 12 bases in the middle. Germline V gene lookup returns CDR1 GTSNPN and CDR2 SVGIG (reference sequence). The CDR3 coding sequence is TGTGCCTGGAGTGTAACCAGGGGTGGCACTGAAGCTTTCTTT. Protein: CAWSVTRGGTEAFF.

The rearrangement links TRBV7-3 to TRBJ1-1; no clear D. The CDR3 runs 13 residues. Germline CDR1 and CDR2: SGHTA and FQGTGA. V lost 10 bases and J 1 base, leaving 13 bases between the germline ends. The CDR3 spells CATALEGNTEAFF. DNA for the CDR3: TGTGCCACCGCGTTGGAGGGGAACACTGAAGCTTTCTTT.

This chain joins TRBV7-9 and TRBJ2-1; TRBD1 might be the D (6 bases). Trimming left V 7 bases short and J 4 bases short, with 17 bases between. Germline lookup yields CDR1 SEHNR and CDR2 FQNEAQ (reference sequence). This CDR3 contains 15 residues. This chain's CDR3 is CASITGWGPYNEQFF. In DNA, the CDR3 is TGTGCCAGCATAACGGGGTGGGGGCCTTACAATGAGCAGTTCTTC.

The chain is built from TRBV19 and TRBJ1-1; 7 positions agree with TRBD1. The CDR3 extends over 14 amino acids. V lost 4 bases to trimming and J lost 1 base; unmatched junction nucleotides: 3. Germline CDR1 is LNHDA and CDR2 is SQIVND (reference sequence). The CDR3 loop is CASSTDRANTEAFF. CDR3 DNA sequence: TGTGCCAGTAGTACCGACAGGGCGAACACTGAAGCTTTCTTT.

This chain's CDR3 is CASSYSIEGAPYEQYF. CDR3 sequence (DNA): TGTGCCAGCAGTTACTCGATAGAGGGTGCCCCCTACGAGCAGTACTTC. This chain connects TRBV6-5 to TRBJ2-5; weak D call: TRBD2 (5 bases). The J call may be faulty, since TRBJ2-7 better matches the DNA end. The CDR3 is 16 residues long. Germline V CDR1 and CDR2: MNHEY, SVGAGI.

The J gene is TRBJ2-5, the V gene TRBV4-1, with D perhaps TRBD2 (5 bases). From germline, CDR1 is MGHRA and CDR2 YSYEKL. V lost 2 bases, J lost 3 bases, and 13 bases lay in between. The CDR3 is made up of 15 amino acids. CDR3 protein: CASSQPFSREETQYF. In nucleotides, the CDR3 is TGCGCCAGCAGCCAACCGTTTTCGAGGGAAGAGACCCAGTACTTC.